This T cell receptor (beta chain) was documented in a study of cytomegalovirus exposure and HLA in healthy donors. The study ran its PCR with 60 Vbeta and 13 Jbeta primers. TCRdb's copy holds only in-frame clones and misses some; the assay was immunoSEQ multiplex PCR. The repertoire holds some 130,000 clones, with about 87% as singletons. CDR3 length: 16 amino acids. The V segment lost 4 bases and the J segment 4 bases; nucleotides outside the gene matches: 11. Germline CDR1 and CDR2: KGHSH and LQKENI. This clone has a single count. Antigen specificity is unknown. Notes on the study in general: A link between a missense DCLRE1C variant and TCR beta V- and J-gene trimming emerged from a later analysis. Presence/absence analyses supposed approximately even sequencing depth among donors. Most observed TCR sequences were rare, whereas some public TCRs were detected in many donors. Analysis performed later found about 18,000 TCR beta sequences associated with HLA alleles at 0.05 false discovery rate.

Sequencing used PBMCs. V gene TRBV18 combines with J gene TRBJ1-1; 8 bases fit TRBD1. The source of this sequence is a woman aged 25 to 39 in good health and CMV-seronegative. CDR3 protein: CASSLYQGARSTEAFF. The CDR3 nucleotides read TGTGCCAGCTCACTTTATCAGGGGGCCAGAAGCACTGAAGCTTTCTTT. Using reference TRBV18 and TRBJ1-1 for the parts outside the CDR3, the full variable domain is NAGVMQNPRHLVRRRGQEARLRCSPMKGHSHVYWYRQLPEEGLKFMVYLQKENIIDESGMPKERFSAEFPKEGPSILRIQQVVRGDSAAYFCASSLYQGARSTEAFFGQGTRLTVV.